This T cell receptor beta chain was identified in a study of shared clonotypes between healthy human individuals. To note about this clone: A read error is likely, as this CDR3 ends without the conserved phenylalanine or tryptophan. Because the CDR3's place on the DNA is in doubt, the DNA is left out and the CDR3 is given as listed by TCRdb.

TCRdb's copy holds only in-frame clones and misses some; the assay was immunoSEQ multiplex PCR. This table has over 700,000 clones, over 60% appearing once. Germline CDR1 and CDR2: SGHNT and YENEEA. From its first to its last residue, the CDR3 has 11 amino acids. The study drew all its donors from Caucasian adults living in Nashville, Tennessee. The TCR originated in a woman younger than 45 in good health. The V and J genes are TRBV11-3 and TRBJ2-2; the D call of TRBD2 is as the table states it, not checked on the DNA. Sequencing input: memory CD4+ T cells sorted from blood. Noted subset: CD45RA-negative fraction. CDR3 loop: CASSTGLAGPC.